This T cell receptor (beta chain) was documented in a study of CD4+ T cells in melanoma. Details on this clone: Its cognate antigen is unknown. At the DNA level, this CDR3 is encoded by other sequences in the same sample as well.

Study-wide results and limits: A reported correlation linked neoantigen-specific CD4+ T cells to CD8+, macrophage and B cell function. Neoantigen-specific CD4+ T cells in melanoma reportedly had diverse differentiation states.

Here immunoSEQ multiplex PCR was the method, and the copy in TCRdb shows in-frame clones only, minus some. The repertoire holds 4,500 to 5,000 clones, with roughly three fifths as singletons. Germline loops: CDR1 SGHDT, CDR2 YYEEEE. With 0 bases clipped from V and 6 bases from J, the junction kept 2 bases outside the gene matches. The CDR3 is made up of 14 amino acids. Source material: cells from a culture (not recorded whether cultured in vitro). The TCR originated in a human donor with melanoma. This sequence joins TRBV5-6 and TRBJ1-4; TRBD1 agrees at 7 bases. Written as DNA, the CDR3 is TGTGCCAGCAGCTTGGGCAGGGGGTATGAAAAACTGTTTTTT. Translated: CASSLGRGYEKLFF.